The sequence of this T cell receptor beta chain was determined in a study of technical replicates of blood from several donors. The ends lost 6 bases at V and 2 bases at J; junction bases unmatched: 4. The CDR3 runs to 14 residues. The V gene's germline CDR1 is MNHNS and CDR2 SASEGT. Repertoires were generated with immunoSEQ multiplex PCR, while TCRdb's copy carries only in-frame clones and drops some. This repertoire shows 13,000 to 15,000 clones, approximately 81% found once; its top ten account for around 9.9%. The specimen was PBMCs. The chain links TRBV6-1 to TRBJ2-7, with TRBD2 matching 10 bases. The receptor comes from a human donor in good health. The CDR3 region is CASRGAGGAYEQYF. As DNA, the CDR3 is TGTGCCAGCAGAGGAGCGGGGGGGGCCTACGAGCAGTACTTC.